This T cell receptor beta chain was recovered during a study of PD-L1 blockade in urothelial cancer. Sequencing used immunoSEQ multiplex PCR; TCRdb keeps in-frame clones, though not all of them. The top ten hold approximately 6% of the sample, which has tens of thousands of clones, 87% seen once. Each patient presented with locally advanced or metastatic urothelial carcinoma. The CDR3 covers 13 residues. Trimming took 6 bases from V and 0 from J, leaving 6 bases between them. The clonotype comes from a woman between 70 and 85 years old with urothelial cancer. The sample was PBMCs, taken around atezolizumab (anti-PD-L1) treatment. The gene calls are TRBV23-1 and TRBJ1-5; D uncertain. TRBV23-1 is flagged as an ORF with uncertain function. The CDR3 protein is CASRGDSNQPQHF. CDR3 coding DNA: TGCGCCAGCAGAGGAGATAGCAATCAGCCCCAGCATTTT.